A selection of T cell receptor beta chains follows, all from one sample in a study of cytotoxic CD8 clonotypes in ibrutinib-treated CLL. The repertoire was sequenced with immunoSEQ multiplex PCR; TCRdb's copy has only in-frame clones and lacks some. The sample lists over 130,000 clones, around 81% occurring once. The specimen comprised PBMCs, sampled after 36 months of ibrutinib treatment. These receptors originate from a human donor with chronic lymphocytic leukemia. The CDR3 runs from the conserved cysteine through the conserved F or W. The D gene is left open where the match is weak. Size values are once, few and many counts, or a class for expanded clones, and some rows have none.

d_call j_call v_call clone_size cdr3_nt cdr3_aa
- TRBJ1-1 TRBV5-8 - TGTGCCAGCAGAGGGGCGAACACTGAAGCTTTCTTT CASRGANTEAFF
- TRBJ1-3 TRBV29-1 once TGCAGCGTAGGACATAGCTCTGGAAACACCATATATTTT CSVGHSSGNTIYF
- TRBJ2-6 TRBV9 - TGTGCCAGCACCCCCTTTGTTGGAGCCGGGGCCAACGTCCTGACTTTC CASTPFVGAGANVLTF
- TRBJ1-1 TRBV13 - TGTGCCAGCATCGGGGGGACTGAAGCTTTCTTT CASIGGTEAFF
- TRBJ2-7 TRBV2 few TGTGCCAGCAGTGTTCTAGTCGAGCAGTACTTC CASSVLVEQYF
- TRBJ2-3 TRBV5-4 - TGTGCCAGCCTGAGGGGCGGTAGCACAGATACGCAGTATTTT CASLRGGSTDTQYF
TRBD1 TRBJ2-7 TRBV6-5 - TGTGCCAGCAGTTGGTGGGGGGGACAGGGTTCCTACGAGCAGTACTTC CASSWWGGQGSYEQYF
- TRBJ1-3 TRBV6-5 few TGTGCCAGCAGTTACTCTGGCCAGGCGCTCGGAAACACCATATATTTT CASSYSGQALGNTIYF
TRBD2 TRBJ2-3 TRBV5-1 - TGCGCCAGCAGCTTGGCTTCCGGGAGGAGCACAGATACGCAGTATTTT CASSLASGRSTDTQYF
- TRBJ1-1 TRBV5-4 - TGTGCCAGCAAACGTGGCACTGAAGCTTTCTTT CASKRGTEAFF
TRBD1 TRBJ1-4 TRBV15 - TGTGCCACCAGCAGAGAACAGGGGGGTGAAAAACTGTTTTTT CATSREQGGEKLFF
- TRBJ2-7 TRBV7-9 - TGTGCCAGCAGCTTAGGGGTCGGGATCGCCCTAGTGTACGAGCAGTACTTC CASSLGVGIALVYEQYF
TRBD2 TRBJ2-1 TRBV27 - TGTGCCAGCAGCAGCGAATGGGGGTATGTAGCGGGTTCGTACAATGAGCAGTTCTTC CASSSEWGYVAGSYNEQFF
TRBD1 TRBJ1-1 TRBV11-2 - TGTGCCAGCAGCGTAGGGGGCTGGGCTTTCTTT CASSVGGWAFF
TRBD1 TRBJ1-6 TRBV7-2 - TGTGCCAGCAGCTTAGGAGGACAGGGGTATAATTCACCCCTCCACTTT CASSLGGQGYNSPLHF